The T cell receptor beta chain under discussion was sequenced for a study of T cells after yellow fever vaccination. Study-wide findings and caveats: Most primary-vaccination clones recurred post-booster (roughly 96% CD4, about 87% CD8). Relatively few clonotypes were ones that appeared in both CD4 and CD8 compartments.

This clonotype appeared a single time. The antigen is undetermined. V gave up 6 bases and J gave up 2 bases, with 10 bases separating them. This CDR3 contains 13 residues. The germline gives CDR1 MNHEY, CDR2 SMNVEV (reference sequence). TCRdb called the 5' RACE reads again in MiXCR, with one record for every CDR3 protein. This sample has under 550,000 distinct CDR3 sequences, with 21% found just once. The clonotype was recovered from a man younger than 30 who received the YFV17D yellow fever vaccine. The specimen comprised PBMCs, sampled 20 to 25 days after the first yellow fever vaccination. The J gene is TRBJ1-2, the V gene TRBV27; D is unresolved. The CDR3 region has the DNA TGTGCCAGCAGGAGAGACGGGAACTATGGCTACACCTTC. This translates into CASRRDGNYGYTF.